This entry lists 5 T cell receptor beta chains sequenced from one sample in a study of cytomegalovirus exposure and HLA in healthy donors. 13 Jbeta primers and 60 Vbeta primers were used for the PCR. Here immunoSEQ multiplex PCR was the method, and the copy in TCRdb shows in-frame clones only, minus some. Among about 140,000 clones listed, roughly 76% were seen once. Sequencing used PBMCs. Receptor source: a woman in her thirties or forties in good health and CMV-seronegative.

The rearrangement joins TRBV27 to TRBJ1-2; no definite D call. The CDR3 totals 12 residues. V lost 5 bases and J lost 4, with 8 bases in between. In germline, CDR1 is MNHEY, CDR2 SMNVEV (reference sequence). The CDR3 DNA reads as TGTGCCAGCAGTCCTTTTCCCTATGGCTACACCTTC. Its protein product is CASSPFPYGYTF.

The chain carries TRBV5-1 and TRBJ1-2; TRBD1 aligns across 11 bases. Trimming at V came to 4 bases and at J to 4 bases, leaving 3 bases not matched to a gene. The CDR3 covers 14 residues. Germline-derived CDR1 and CDR2 are SGHRS and YFSETQ. The CDR3 DNA reads TGCGCCAGCAGCCCGGGGACAGGGGGCTATGGCTACACCTTC. Translation gives CASSPGTGGYGYTF.

The J gene is TRBJ2-5, the V gene TRBV5-1; 7 bases are shared with TRBD1. The V and J ends lost 3 bases and 2 bases, in that order; junction bases with no gene match: 7. Per germline, CDR1 SGHRS and CDR2 YFSETQ. This CDR3 spans 15 amino acids. This chain's CDR3 is CASSSGQVIQETQYF. CDR3 coding DNA: TGCGCCAGCAGCTCCGGACAGGTCATACAAGAGACCCAGTACTTC.

For the CDR3, the DNA is TGTGCCAGCAGCTTGGGTCTAGCGGAGCAGTTCTTC. Its protein product is CASSLGLAEQFF. The V gene is TRBV5-4, the J gene TRBJ2-1; D is perhaps TRBD2 (6 bases). This CDR3 region has 12 residues. CDR1 SGHNT and CDR2 YYREEE come from the germline V gene (reference sequence). V was clipped by 0 bases and J by 10 bases, with 8 bases between them.

This clone appeared a single time. CDR3 coding DNA: TGTGCCAGCAGCCAGGAACAGGGAGCTAACTATGGCTACACCTTC. This gives the protein CASSQEQGANYGYTF. The rearrangement joins TRBV6-1 to TRBJ1-2; D is possibly TRBD1 (6 bases). The ends were cut back, 6 bases at V and 0 bases at J, with 14 bases in the middle. Looked up from germline, CDR1 is MNHNS and CDR2 is SASEGT. The CDR3 runs 15 residues.